This TCR beta chain was obtained from a study of regulatory T cells in long-lasting Graves disease. There are 13 residues in the CDR3. Germline V CDR1 and CDR2: SGHRS, YFSETQ. J was trimmed by 9 bases and V by 5 bases; bases with no gene match: 5. There are many counts of this clonotype. Indicated time point: newly diagnosed GD, antithyroid drugs for less than 3 months. RNA from PBMCs was the source of the TCR library. Library construction for TCR beta used iRepertoire HTBI primers and Arm-PCR of CDR3 regions. TCRdb redid the calling of the multiplex PCR reads with MiXCR, one entry per CDR3 protein. The profile shows about 540,000 distinct CDR3 sequences, about 13% of them singletons. This sample was also put to use in a study of T cells in Graves' hyperthyroidism and ophthalmopathy.

Source: peripheral blood mononuclear cells (PBMCs), taken at new diagnosis, from a patient treated with antithyroid drugs. The chain uses TRBV5-1 and TRBJ2-1, with TRBD2 matching over 10 bases. This TCR was recovered from a man aged 25-45 years with Graves disease. CDR3 nucleotide sequence: TGCGCCAGCAGGGCTAGCGGGAGCTTTGAGCAGTTCTTC. Amino acid sequence: CASRASGSFEQFF.